This T cell receptor (beta chain) is drawn from a study of vaccination effects on CD4 cells after COVID-19 (dated by TCRdb to 2021 to 2024). Study-wide context: Participants received two doses of either the BNT162b2 or the mRNA-1273 mRNA SARS-CoV-2 vaccine. A total of 9 to 11 COVID-19 convalescent patients and several SARS-CoV-2-naive healthy vaccine recipients were included in the full study. In the study, cultures from other donors were sequenced using the Oncomine TCR Beta short-read assay on an Illumina iSeq 100. SARS-CoV-2 spike-specific CD4+ TCR repertoires were compared before and after mRNA vaccination in COVID-19 convalescent patients and in infection-naive vaccine recipients.

The paper as a whole reports these results and caveats: Only a small number of convalescent patients were included, and no early post-infection timepoints were available, which limited the study. Among healthy vaccine recipients, nearly all vaccine-induced clones were SARS-CoV-2 mono-reactive, and just 1 of 255 was cross-reactive with common cold coronaviruses. Marked clonal contraction was observed in both infection-induced and vaccine-induced clones at late post-vaccination timepoints, consistent with waning T cell responses.

In the ViraFEST assay, PBMC were stimulated with viral peptide pools, and TCR sequencing was then used to find antigen-specific CD4+ T cell clonotypes based on their expansion. After about 9 days of culture, CD4+ T cells were isolated with the EasySep CD4+ T cell isolation kit. The absence of prior SARS-CoV-2 infection in healthy vaccine recipients was confirmed by negative nucleocapsid antibodies before and after vaccination. Over 1.5 million PBMC per well were cultured with around 9.8 ug/ml peptides in IMDM containing around 5.3% human AB serum, approximately 10 IU/ml IL-2 and gentamicin. On days 3 and 7, half of the culture medium was replaced with fresh IL-2-containing medium. Unless noted otherwise, every peptide stimulation condition was cultured in triplicate wells. PBMC were separated from whole blood using Ficoll-Paque Plus gradient centrifugation and were then either cryopreserved at -140C or used fresh. The spike proteins of SARS-CoV-2 and of the common cold coronaviruses HCoV-NL63, HCoV-OC43 and HCoV-229E were spanned by overlapping peptide pools. The QIAamp micro DNA kit was used to extract genomic DNA from the cultured CD4+ T cells.

The library was obtained by the immunoSEQ multiplex PCR assay. DNA from the CD4+ T cells that had been cultured and isolated underwent TCR beta CDR3 sequencing. The original pipeline was this. The analysis removed non-productive TCR sequences, trimmed reads to the CDR3 region, and retained only CDR3s that were 7 or more amino acids long. Antigen-specific clonotypes were identified with the MANAFEST web app by comparing expansion in peptide wells against reference cultures. For clones to be considered positive, expansion at FDR<0.05 versus reference and all other wells, an odds ratio above 5, and a frequency above 0.1% in two replicate wells were required. Cross-reactive clonotypes were defined as significantly expanded in SARS-CoV-2 spike wells and in at least one common cold coronavirus spike condition. CDR3 similarity was assessed by Levenshtein distance with the stringdist R package, and unrooted trees were built with ape in R 3.6.1. Drawn from immuneACCESS, this table holds only the in-frame rearrangements with V and J called that TCRdb kept. Clones are partly lost; checked studies trace under half to an unresolved V gene and leave the rest unexplained. Clone size and V and J calls were adopted from that table, with D and trimming inferred from the DNA. The sample has about 65,000 clones on record, around 76% of them singletons. The ten biggest clones cover approximately 2.8% of the sample.

The V end gives up 6 bases and the J end 8 bases, leaving 8 bases in the junction not matched to a gene. The CDR3 starts with the cysteine, ends with the phenylalanine, and has 14 residues. The retained sequence is limited to the CDR3, 42 bases, with the frame set at the first base. Via the germline V gene, CDR1 is MGHRA and CDR2 YSYEKL. As for this clone: This receptor's antigen is unknown. Per-nucleotide qualities are absent, and no much larger clonotype sits a single base away.

The specimen was CD4+ T cells from PBMCs cultured with HCoV-NL63 spike peptides, collected before COVID-19 vaccination. The sample's cell subset or site, from its label and the paper: HCoV-NL63 spike overlapping peptide pool stimulation. The rearranged chain carries TRBV4-1 and TRBJ1-4, with 8 middle bases fitting TRBD1. This clonotype originated in a human donor who received a COVID-19 vaccine. The sequenced DNA: TGCGCCAGCAGGGGACAGGCCTATATAGAAAAACTGTTTTTT. It encodes CASRGQAYIEKLFF.